This T cell receptor (beta chain) was captured by sequencing in a study of cytomegalovirus exposure and HLA in healthy donors. Background on the study: Assignment to the Caucasian-associated ancestry cluster applied to more than 75% of the roughly 420 genotyped donors. Whole-study findings and limits: The investigators catalogued 150 to 200 TCR beta chains as cytomegalovirus-associated. TCR beta V- and J-gene trimming was later associated with a missense DCLRE1C variant.

CDR1 and CDR2 (germline): SGHTA, FQGNSA. Trimming pared 6 bases from V and 9 bases from J, leaving 6 bases between. The CDR3 has 11 amino acids. The PCR had 60 Vbeta and 13 Jbeta primers. Here immunoSEQ multiplex PCR was the method, and the copy in TCRdb shows in-frame clones only, minus some. This table has 110,000 or so clones, roughly 77% appearing once. Concerning this clone: What it recognizes is unknown.

What was sequenced was PBMCs. This clonotype was obtained from a man over 45 in good health and CMV-seropositive. The rearrangement links TRBV7-2 to TRBJ1-6; the D is unclear. The CDR3 nucleotides are TGTGCCAGCAGTACCAGTTCACCCCTCCACTTT. Protein sequence: CASSTSSPLHF.